Shown below are 32 T cell receptor beta chains from a single sample sequenced in a study of T-cell reconstitution after alpha-beta-depleted transplantation in children. For TCRbeta, the library was prepared with unique molecular identifiers. Each CDR3 protein gets one entry after TCRdb re-called the PCR reads with MiXCR. The sample records around 680,000 distinct CDR3 sequences, approximately 15% being singletons. Sequenced here: PBMCs from the stem cell graft donor, sampled from the stem cell graft. The receptors derive from a human donor who donated a stem cell graft to a child with acute myeloid leukemia.

CDR3 in amino acids: CASSFGTGRNEQFF. The DNA of the CDR3 is TGTGCCAGCAGCTTTGGGACAGGGAGGAATGAGCAGTTCTTC. This chain uses TRBV7-8 with TRBJ2-1, with 9 bases that match TRBD1. J lost 7 bases, V lost 3 bases, and 4 bases had no gene match. The CDR3 length is 14 residues. Looked up from germline, CDR1 is SGHVS and CDR2 is FQNEAQ.

This clonotype was counted many times. The chain has TRBV6-5 and TRBJ2-1, with D perhaps being TRBD1 or TRBD2 (5 bases each). Trimming left V 4 bases short and J 0 bases short, with 13 bases between. This CDR3 has 16 amino acids. In germline, CDR1 is MNHEY, CDR2 SVGAGI. Here the CDR3 reads CASSLGPGTSYNEQFF. The CDR3 DNA follows: TGTGCCAGCAGTTTAGGGCCGGGGACCTCCTACAATGAGCAGTTCTTC.

This clonotype was picked up a small number of times. The chain carries TRBV6-1 and TRBJ2-7; possible D gene TRBD1, 5 bases. V lost 8 bases and J 3 bases, leaving 14 bases between the germline ends. There are 13 residues in the CDR3. Germline loops: CDR1 MNHNS, CDR2 SASEGT. The CDR3 region is CASCQGSGYEQYF. The CDR3 nucleotides are TGTGCCAGCTGTCAGGGATCAGGCTACGAGCAGTACTTC.

In its sample, this clonotype was seen a few times. The V gene is TRBV7-8, the J gene TRBJ1-2, with unresolved D. The CDR3 length is 20 residues. V was shortened by 3 bases and J by 3 bases, with 29 bases between the two germline ends. Germline CDR1 SGHVS, CDR2 FQNEAQ. This chain's CDR3 is CASSFYPKRGQAVMDYGYTF. In nucleotides, the CDR3 is TGTGCCAGCAGCTTTTACCCGAAACGTGGGCAGGCGGTCATGGACTATGGCTACACCTTC. The full variable domain, in which reference TRBV7-8 and TRBJ1-2 provide the parts outside the CDR3, is GAGVSQSPRYKVAKRGQDVALRCDPISGHVSLFWYQQALGQGPEFLTYFQNEAQLDKSGLPSDRFFAERPEGSVSTLKIQRTQQEDSAVYLCASSFYPKRGQAVMDYGYTFGSGTRLTVV.

This sequence joins TRBV10-3 and TRBJ1-6; D unresolved. CDR1 is ENHRY, CDR2 SYGVKD, per germline. There are 14 residues in the CDR3. With 4 bases removed from V and 10 bases from J, the gap between germline ends came to 14 bases. The CDR3 is CAISAPGEGSPLHF. Written as DNA, the CDR3 is TGTGCCATCAGTGCGCCCGGGGAGGGATCACCCCTCCACTTT.

The chain employs TRBV25-1 and TRBJ2-3; possible D gene TRBD2, 5 bases. In germline, CDR1 is MGHDK, CDR2 SYGVNS. This CDR3 region has 16 residues. Trimming pared 4 bases from V and 0 bases from J, leaving 14 bases between. This CDR3 is CASSATRGISTDTQYF. The CDR3 DNA follows: TGTGCCAGCAGTGCAACACGGGGTATCAGCACAGATACGCAGTATTTT.

A note on this clonotype: A clone one base away is much larger, so this may be a read error. The chain has TRBV5-1 and TRBJ2-1; maybe TRBD1 (6 bases). The CDR3 runs 15 residues. CDR1 SGHRS and CDR2 YFSETQ come from the germline V gene. V lost 2 bases and J 8 bases, leaving 17 bases between the germline ends. CDR3 DNA sequence: TGCGCCAGCAGCTTTGGGGACACGGCACGGGATGAGCAGTTCTTC. Its protein is CASSFGDTARDEQFF.

Ten or more counts support this clonotype. The gene calls are TRBV20-1 and TRBJ2-1; a possible D gene is TRBD2 (6 bases). The germline gives CDR1 DFQATT, CDR2 SNEGSKA (reference sequence). The CDR3 length is 13 residues. V shed 6 bases and J shed 9 bases, with 18 bases lying between them. For the CDR3, the DNA is TGCAGTGCAGAGGGGCCCTGGGGGGTTGAGCAGTTCTTC. Amino acid sequence: CSAEGPWGVEQFF.

The chain uses TRBV3-1 and TRBJ1-2, with 7 bases fitting TRBD1. This CDR3 comprises 14 residues. J gave up 4 bases and V 3 bases, and 5 bases lay outside the gene matches. Germline values: CDR1 LGHDT, CDR2 YNNKEL (reference sequence). This chain's CDR3 is CASSHADRVYGYTF. CDR3 bases: TGTGCCAGCAGCCATGCCGACAGGGTCTATGGCTACACCTTC.

The table lists this clonotype with many counts. The rearrangement joins TRBV20-1 to TRBJ2-5; TRBD1 aligns across 8 bases. Germline V CDR1 and CDR2: DFQATT, SNEGSKA (reference sequence). The trim removed 8 bases at V and 1 base at J, leaving 15 bases unmatched. This CDR3 has 16 residues. CDR3 residues: CSLWRPGQDGQETQYF. CDR3 coding DNA: TGCAGTCTTTGGAGGCCGGGACAGGATGGCCAAGAGACCCAGTACTTC.

In its sample, this clonotype was seen many times. The chain uses TRBV5-1 and TRBJ2-1; D might be TRBD2 (5 bases). The CDR3 has 15 residues. Trimming pared 2 bases from V and 0 bases from J, leaving 9 bases between. Germline assignment: CDR1 SGHRS and CDR2 YFSETQ. This chain's CDR3 is CASSLAESSYNEQFF. CDR3 coding DNA: TGCGCCAGCAGCTTAGCGGAGAGCTCCTACAATGAGCAGTTCTTC.

A note on this clonotype: A much larger clone lies one base from this, so it may be a read error. The CDR3 DNA reads as TGCAGCGTTGCGGGGTGCGGGGCCAACGTCCTGACTTTC. It translates to CSVAGCGANVLTF. The chain is built from TRBV29-1 and TRBJ2-6; weak D call: TRBD2 (5 bases). The CDR3 covers 13 residues. The V end lost 4 bases, the J end lost 4 bases, and 8 bases lay between the germline ends. Germline loops: CDR1 SQVTM, CDR2 ANQGSEA.

The chain has TRBV29-1 and TRBJ2-7; weak D call: TRBD2 (7 bases). The CDR3 is made up of 16 amino acids. The germline V gene has CDR1 SQVTM and CDR2 ANQGSEA. Trimming took off 4 bases at V and 7 bases at J, with 26 bases between the two ends. The CDR3 nucleotides are TGCAGCGTTGTGTACAGGGAGGGATCTTTCCTTGGAGAGCAGTACTTC. Protein: CSVVYREGSFLGEQYF.

Ten or more counts support this clonotype. This rearrangement joins TRBV20-1 to TRBJ2-1; D might be TRBD2 (5 bases). Trimming removed 6 bases from V and 2 bases from J, with 14 bases in between. This CDR3 has 14 amino acids. CDR1 DFQATT and CDR2 SNEGSKA come from the germline V gene (reference sequence). The CDR3 DNA sequence: TGCAGTGCCTCCCTGCGGGCGGCCTACAATGAGCAGTTCTTC. As protein: CSASLRAAYNEQFF.

This clonotype was detected only a few times. The V and J genes are TRBV28 and TRBJ2-3; D remains ambiguous. Germline values: CDR1 MDHEN, CDR2 SYDVKM. The CDR3 contains 10 residues. V was pared by 4 bases and J by 6 bases, with 2 bases between. The chain's CDR3 is CASSWDTQYF. The CDR3 region has the DNA TGTGCCAGCAGTTGGGATACGCAGTATTTT.

This clonotype was found many times. This chain joins TRBV2 and TRBJ2-1; 9 bases are a match to TRBD1. The V segment lost 7 bases and the J segment 4 bases; nucleotides outside the gene matches: 8. Germline V gene lookup returns CDR1 SNHLY and CDR2 FYNNEI. The CDR3 is 15 amino acids. The CDR3 protein is CASTPGQGVYNEQFF. The CDR3 DNA reads TGTGCCAGCACCCCGGGACAGGGAGTTTACAATGAGCAGTTCTTC.

The chain couples TRBV2 to TRBJ2-4; tentative D call: TRBD2 (6 bases). This CDR3 spans 15 amino acids. V was pared by 2 bases and J by 0 bases, with 8 bases between. CDR1 is SNHLY and CDR2 is FYNNEI in the germline V gene. The CDR3 sequence is CASSEPGVAKNIQYF. The CDR3 region has the DNA TGTGCCAGCAGTGAACCGGGGGTAGCCAAAAACATTCAGTACTTC.

This chain links TRBV2 with TRBJ2-5; possible D gene TRBD1, 5 bases. With 4 bases removed from V and 0 bases from J, the gap between germline ends came to 9 bases. The CDR3 spans 14 residues. Germline V CDR1 and CDR2: SNHLY, FYNNEI. CDR3 DNA sequence: TGTGCCAGCAGTGGATTGACAGACCAAGAGACCCAGTACTTC. This gives the protein CASSGLTDQETQYF.

This clonotype has ten or more counts. This chain uses TRBV7-8 with TRBJ2-3; D is perhaps TRBD1 (5 bases). This CDR3 region has 14 residues. Germline lookup yields CDR1 SGHVS and CDR2 FQNEAQ. V shed 4 bases and J shed 3 bases, with 11 bases lying between them. In nucleotides, the CDR3 is TGTGCCAGCAGCTCAGGGATAACAACAGATACGCAGTATTTT. This gives the protein CASSSGITTDTQYF.

This clonotype was found many times. This sequence joins TRBV20-1 and TRBJ2-4; D perhaps matches TRBD2 (6 bases). Germline values: CDR1 DFQATT, CDR2 SNEGSKA (reference sequence). Between the trimmed V and J ends, which lost 0 bases and 6 bases, there was a span of 12 bases. The CDR3 has 14 amino acids. The CDR3 loop is CSARDPGVGNIQYF. The CDR3 coding sequence is TGCAGTGCTAGAGATCCGGGGGTAGGAAACATTCAGTACTTC.

This chain joins TRBV20-1 and TRBJ1-2, with 11 bases lining up with TRBD1. CDR3 size: 15 residues. Germline-derived CDR1 and CDR2 are DFQATT and SNEGSKA (reference sequence). V lost 0 bases and J lost 3; bases outside the gene matches: 3. CDR3 nucleotide sequence: TGCAGTGCTAGAGAGCCGGGACAGGGGGACTATGGCTACACCTTC. Translation gives CSAREPGQGDYGYTF.

This clonotype was seen repeatedly, ten times or more. V gene TRBV7-6 combines with J gene TRBJ2-1; D gene unclear. The CDR3 loop spans 14 amino acids. With 5 bases removed from V and 1 base from J, the gap between germline ends came to 9 bases. CDR1 is SGHVS, CDR2 FNYEAQ, per germline. CDR3 DNA: TGTGCCAGCAGCCCCGAGGCTTCCTACAATGAGCAGTTCTTC. Residues: CASSPEASYNEQFF.

The V call is TRBV7-8, the J call TRBJ1-5; 9 positions agree with TRBD1. The CDR3 covers 15 residues. Germline V gene lookup returns CDR1 SGHVS and CDR2 FQNEAQ. J lost 5 bases, V lost 5 bases, and 7 bases had no gene match. This CDR3 reads CASSASDRGDQPQHF. In nucleotides, the CDR3 is TGTGCCAGCAGCGCGTCGGACAGGGGCGATCAGCCCCAGCATTTT.

This clonotype was observed many times. This rearrangement joins TRBV29-1 to TRBJ2-7; 10 bases fit TRBD1. Germline loops: CDR1 SQVTM, CDR2 ANQGSEA. The CDR3 length is 14 residues. Germline trimming cut 6 bases from V and 6 bases from J; bases unmatched to any gene: 11. The CDR3 region is CSVGRDRGVSEQYF. As DNA, the CDR3 is TGCAGCGTCGGCCGGGACAGGGGCGTATCCGAGCAGTACTTC.

This clonotype came up many times. The rearrangement joins TRBV20-1 to TRBJ2-7, with a possible D match to TRBD2 (7 bases). The CDR3 consists of 10 residues. Germline V gene data show CDR1 as DFQATT and CDR2 as SNEGSKA (reference sequence). CDR3 in amino acids: CTGGPYEQYV. CDR3 nucleotide sequence: TGCACCGGGGGGCCCTACGAGCAGTACGTC.

This clonotype was seen at least ten times. The genes are TRBV29-1 and TRBJ1-2; 7 bases line up with TRBD1. CDR1 SQVTM and CDR2 ANQGSEA come from the germline V gene. This CDR3 has 15 residues. V shed 7 bases and J 4 bases; nucleotides not matched to a gene: 15. The CDR3 nucleotides are TGCAGCGCTCGACAGGGACCCCTTTCCCCCTATGGCTACACCTTC. This gives the protein CSARQGPLSPYGYTF.

This clonotype came up many times. The CDR3 reads CASSLEPIAEAFF. CDR3 sequence (DNA): TGCGCCAGCAGCTTGGAGCCGATAGCTGAAGCTTTCTTT. This chain connects TRBV5-1 to TRBJ1-1, with D hard to call. The CDR3 length is 13 residues. V gave up 0 bases and J gave up 6 bases, with 9 bases separating them. Germline CDR1 is SGHRS and CDR2 is YFSETQ.

The rearrangement links TRBV12-3 or TRBV12-4 to TRBJ2-2, with 9 positions matching TRBD1. V lost 2 bases, J lost 1 base, and 14 bases stayed unmatched. The CDR3 extends over 20 amino acids. DNA for the CDR3: TGTGCCAGCAGTTTACGCCCCGGGACAGGGTACCGACAGAACACCGGGGAGCTGTTTTTT. Its protein product is CASSLRPGTGYRQNTGELFF.

This clonotype was found many times. This sequence joins TRBV6-5 and TRBJ2-5; the D is unclear. With 2 bases removed from V and 3 bases from J, the gap between germline ends came to 13 bases. The CDR3 consists of 15 residues. Germline loops: CDR1 MNHEY, CDR2 SVGAGI. CDR3 residues: CASSYDLRQKETQYF. CDR3 bases: TGTGCCAGCAGTTACGACTTGCGGCAGAAAGAGACCCAGTACTTC.

The chain uses TRBV28 and TRBJ2-7, with 8 bases lining up with TRBD1. Germline CDR1 is MDHEN and CDR2 is SYDVKM. The trim removed 6 bases at V and 4 bases at J, leaving 11 bases unmatched. The CDR3 is 15 amino acids. The CDR3, as DNA: TGTGCCAGCAGCTCAGGGGGCGAAAAGGGTTACGAGCAGTACGTC. Translation gives CASSSGGEKGYEQYV.

The chain carries TRBV6-1 and TRBJ2-1, with 16 nucleotides matching TRBD2. Germline V gene lookup returns CDR1 MNHNS and CDR2 SASEGT. V shed 7 bases and J 7 bases; nucleotides not matched to a gene: 13. The CDR3 covers 18 residues. CDR3 sequence reads: CASTLGLAGGPGKNEQFF. CDR3 nucleotide sequence: TGTGCCAGCACCTTGGGACTAGCGGGGGGGCCGGGAAAGAATGAGCAGTTCTTC.

There are a few counts of this clonotype. The genes are TRBV28 and TRBJ2-7, with 9 nucleotides matching TRBD1. Trimming cost V 8 bases and J 4 bases; bases outside gene matches: 9. The CDR3 consists of 14 residues. Germline assignment: CDR1 MDHEN and CDR2 SYDVKM. The CDR3 nucleotides are TGTGCCAGCCGTCCTACAGGGGGCCCGTACGAGCAGTACGTC. Amino acids: CASRPTGGPYEQYV.